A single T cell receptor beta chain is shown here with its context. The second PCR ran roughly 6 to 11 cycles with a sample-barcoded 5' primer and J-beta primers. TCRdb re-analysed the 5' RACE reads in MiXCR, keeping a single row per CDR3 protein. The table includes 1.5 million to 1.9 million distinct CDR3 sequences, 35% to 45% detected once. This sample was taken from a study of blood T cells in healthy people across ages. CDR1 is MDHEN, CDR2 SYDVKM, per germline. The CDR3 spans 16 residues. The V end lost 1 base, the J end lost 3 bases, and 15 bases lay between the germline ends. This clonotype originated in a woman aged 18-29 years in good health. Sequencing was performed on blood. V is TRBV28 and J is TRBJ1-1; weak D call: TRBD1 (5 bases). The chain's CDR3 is CASSLLGREGDTEAFF. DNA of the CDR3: TGTGCCAGCAGTTTATTGGGCAGGGAAGGGGACACTGAAGCTTTCTTT.